This is a list of T cell receptor beta chains from one sample in a study of blood T cell repertoires in COVID-19. The protocol was immunoSEQ multiplex PCR, while the TCRdb copy is restricted to in-frame clones and leaves out a portion. The repertoire holds about 200,000 clones, with about 82% as singletons. Input material: peripheral blood. The receptors here all came from a man between 60 and 75 years old with COVID-19, enrolled during active disease. The CDR3 runs from the conserved cysteine through the conserved F or W.

CSLGGPTAFSEQFF	TRBV29-1	TRBJ2-1
CASSRRDYNEQFF	TRBV3-1/TRBV3-2	TRBJ2-1
CASRRDRVTEQPQHF	TRBV27	TRBJ1-5
CASSGQTGPQETQYF	TRBV2	TRBJ2-5
CASSRLNYEQYF	TRBV3-1/TRBV3-2	TRBJ2-7
CASSLTGSPKPGNTIYF	TRBV27	TRBJ1-3
CASTPGESPLEQYF	TRBV19	TRBJ2-7
CASGDRDSPLHF	TRBV27	TRBJ1-6
CASRRAGTGELFF	TRBV2	TRBJ2-2
CASRTAGNTIYF	TRBV6-6	TRBJ1-3
CASSRSGSDTQYF	TRBV5-1	TRBJ2-3
CAWRGQGRTPLHF	TRBV30	TRBJ1-6
CAIAALTYEQYF	TRBV10-3	TRBJ2-7
CASSSGGFNEKLFF	TRBV7-2	TRBJ1-4
CASSSPGGAAEAFF	TRBV6-5	TRBJ1-1
CASIRTDNQPQHF	TRBV6-5	TRBJ1-5
CASSFYGGEQYF	TRBV5-5	TRBJ2-7
CASSFTGNQPQHF	TRBV27	TRBJ1-5
CASSLDGTANTEAFF	TRBV5-1	TRBJ1-1
CASSFGGASDTQYF	TRBV19	TRBJ2-3
CASSQLVRDNEQFF	TRBV3-1/TRBV3-2	TRBJ2-1
CASSGQTNTEAFF	TRBV19	TRBJ1-1
CASSLGSGQGLRTEAFF	TRBV7-9	TRBJ1-1
CASRRGQGNTGELFF	TRBV28	TRBJ2-2
CASRKWTGGYEQYF	TRBV27	TRBJ2-7
CASSLGGNSNQPQHF	TRBV5-4	TRBJ1-5